The clone carrying this T cell receptor beta chain was picked up a small number of times. Reverse transcription of roughly 0.5 to 1 ug RNA was performed with random hexamers. MiXCR was run by TCRdb on the immunoSEQ multiplex PCR reads, yielding one entry per CDR3 protein. There are about 400,000 distinct CDR3 sequences in the sample; approximately 85% occur only once, and 0.09% to 0.15% lies in the top ten. This record comes from a study of CD8 T cells in Susac syndrome. V dropped 4 bases and J dropped 4 bases, with 11 bases sitting between them. CDR3 length: 12 amino acids. The germline V gene encodes CDR1 SQVTM and CDR2 ANQGSEA. It was treatment-naive patients with stable or active relapsing-remitting disease who made up the multiple sclerosis controls.

J is TRBJ2-7 and V is TRBV29-1; D is uncertain. Sequencing was carried out using CD8+ T cells from PBMCs. The sequence was obtained from a human donor with multiple sclerosis. The CDR3 is CSVGQAPYEQYF. CDR3 DNA: TGCAGCGTTGGGCAGGCACCTTACGAGCAGTACTTC.